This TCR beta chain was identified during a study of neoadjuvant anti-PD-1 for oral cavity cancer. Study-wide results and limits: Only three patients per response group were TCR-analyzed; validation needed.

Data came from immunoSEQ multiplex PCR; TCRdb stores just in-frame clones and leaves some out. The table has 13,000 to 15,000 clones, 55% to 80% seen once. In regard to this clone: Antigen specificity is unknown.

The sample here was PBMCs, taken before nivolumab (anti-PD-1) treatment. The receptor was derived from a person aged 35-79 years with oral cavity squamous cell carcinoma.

Here the CDR3 DNA reads TGCGCCAGCAGCACCACCTGGACAGGGAATAGGGGGGAGCTGTTTTTT. Translating it yields CASSTTWTGNRGELFF. The gene calls are TRBV10-2 and TRBJ2-2; 8 bases are shared with TRBD1. Per germline, CDR1 WSHSY and CDR2 SAAADI. J lost 8 bases, V lost 6 bases, and 14 bases had no gene match. This CDR3 has 16 amino acids.